The 10 T cell receptor beta chains listed next were all sequenced from one sample in a study of T cell clonality in common variable immunodeficiency. Findings and limits, study-wide: Reportedly, TCR beta sequences from common variable immunodeficiency showed fewer deletions and N-nucleotide insertions.

No antigen is known for these receptors. Repertoires were generated with immunoSEQ multiplex PCR, while TCRdb's copy carries only in-frame clones and drops some. The sample gives 8,500 to 13,000 clones, none seen only once, and the top ten clones hold 6%. Sequenced input: peripheral blood mononuclear cells. The receptors stem from a human donor with common variable immunodeficiency.

This clone showed up just a few times. The sequence runs out 3 residues before the end of the CDR3; the remainder is reconstructed from the germline J gene. The chain recombines TRBV18 with TRBJ2-1; D may be TRBD2 (7 bases). Germline V CDR1 and CDR2: KGHSH, LQKENI. V lost 6 bases and J lost 7, with 16 bases in between. This CDR3 is built from 14 residues. CDR3 DNA, as far as it was read: TGTGCCAGCTCCCTAGGGGGACTACTAAATGAG. Residues: CASSLGGLLNE. The complete CDR3 reads CASSLGGLLNEQFF.

This clone was found a few times. The read gets to within 3 residues of the CDR3 end, and the germline J gene fills in the rest. J is TRBJ2-7 and V is TRBV7-6; D might be TRBD2 (5 bases). CDR3 length equals 15 residues. Per the germline V gene, CDR1 is SGHVS and CDR2 is FNYEAQ. The V end lost 5 bases, the J end lost 2 bases, and 16 bases lay between the germline ends. The CDR3 here is CASSITDKTTYEQYF. The covered CDR3 bases are TGTGCCAGCAGCATAACAGACAAGACTACCTACGAG.

This clone was counted a few times. The read ends 3 residues before the CDR3 terminus; that terminus is restored from the germline J gene. The rearrangement links TRBV6-2 or TRBV6-3 to TRBJ2-1; TRBD2 matches 9 bases. V lost 2 bases, J lost 9 bases, and 5 bases stayed unmatched. The CDR3 totals 14 residues. Germline V gives CDR1 MNHEY, CDR2 SVGEGT. CDR3 DNA, as far as it was read: TGTGCCAGCAGTTACATAGCGGGAGTTCTTGAG. It encodes CASSYIAGVLE. The whole CDR3 protein is CASSYIAGVLEQFF.

As to this clone: The missing CDR3 end, 3 residues past where the read stops, is filled in from the germline J gene. The chain combines TRBV19 with TRBJ2-5; a possible D gene is TRBD1 (6 bases). Per the germline V gene, CDR1 is LNHDA and CDR2 is SQIVND (reference sequence). V gave up 3 bases and J gave up 0 bases, with 8 bases separating them. The CDR3 covers 14 residues. The CDR3 reads CASSMGHYQETQYF. The CDR3 DNA, read in part, is TGTGCCAGTAGTATGGGACATTACCAAGAGACC.

Regarding this clone: The read halts 3 residues ahead of the CDR3 end, with the missing end drawn from the germline J gene. V is TRBV19 and J is TRBJ2-2, with D possibly TRBD1 on 5 matching bases. The germline V and J ends were trimmed by 3 bases and 0 bases, with 11 bases remaining between them. The CDR3 is 16 residues long. CDR1 is LNHDA, CDR2 SQIVND, per germline (reference sequence). The CDR3 is CASSIRTNANTGELFF. The CDR3 bases that were read are TGTGCCAGTAGTATCAGGACAAACGCGAACACCGGGGAG.

On this clone: Sequencing ends 3 residues short of the CDR3 end; the germline J gene provides the rest. V usage is TRBV6-2 or TRBV6-3 and J usage is TRBJ2-1; maybe TRBD2 (5 bases). The CDR3 sequence is 14 residues long. Germline CDR1 is MNHEY and CDR2 is SVGEGT. The V end was cut by 2 bases, the J end by 4 bases, with 9 bases between. The CDR3 reads CASSYLTTYNEQFF. CDR3 DNA, as far as it was read: TGTGCCAGCAGTTACCTGACTACTTACAATGAG.

This clone occurred a few times. Sequencing ends 3 residues short of the CDR3 end; the germline J gene provides the rest. The chain links TRBV7-8 to TRBJ1-3; D not resolved. This CDR3 comprises 13 residues. CDR1 SGHVS and CDR2 FQNEAQ come from the germline V gene. The V gene lost 0 bases and the J gene lost 7 bases, with 7 bases spanning the gap. Partial CDR3 DNA: TGTGCCAGCAGCTTAGCGAGAGGCAACACC. Translated: CASSLARGNT. The entire CDR3 protein reads CASSLARGNTIYF.

Sample share makes this clone medium-sized. The CDR3 goes on 3 residues after the read ends, and that part is filled in from the germline J gene. This sequence joins TRBV5-1 and TRBJ2-2; TRBD2 matches at 10 bases. V shed 0 bases and J 6 bases; nucleotides not matched to a gene: 2. CDR1 is SGHRS and CDR2 is YFSETQ in the germline V gene. There are 15 residues in the CDR3. CDR3 loop: CASSLAAGGPGELFF. The DNA read from the CDR3 is TGCGCCAGCAGCTTGGCAGCGGGAGGGCCCGGGGAG.

In regard to this clone: The read terminates 3 residues before the CDR3 end, so the remaining end is supplied by the germline J gene. The rearrangement uses TRBV7-6 and TRBJ2-1, with 7 bases identical to TRBD2. The V gene end was trimmed by 5 bases and the J gene end by 6 bases; junction bases not matched to a gene: 13. The CDR3 sequence is 16 residues long. Germline V gives CDR1 SGHVS, CDR2 FNYEAQ. The CDR3 loop is CASSPGDYARGNEQFF. The CDR3 bases that were read are TGTGCCAGCAGCCCCGGGGACTATGCGAGGGGCAATGAG.

Notes on this clone: The read stops 3 residues short of the end of the CDR3; the missing end is completed from the germline J gene. The J gene is TRBJ2-5, the V gene TRBV7-2; 9 positions agree with TRBD2. The germline CDR1 and CDR2 sequences are SGHTA and FQGNSA. CDR3 length: 13 residues. Trimming at V came to 6 bases and at J to 5 bases, leaving 4 bases not matched to a gene. The CDR3 is CASSFSGSETQYF. The DNA read from the CDR3 is TGTGCCAGCAGTTTTAGCGGGAGCGAGACC.